This TCR beta chain was identified in a study of chemoradiotherapy in HPV16-positive cancers. Study results and limitations: Better recurrence-free survival went with HPV-responsive T-cell expansion in HPV16-positive patients. Functional assays defining HPV-specific T cells used only a couple of HPV16-positive patients.

Produced via immunoSEQ multiplex PCR; TCRdb's table is partial and in-frame only. The sample has 5,300 or so clones, around 86% seen once. The CDR3 is made up of 15 amino acids. The J segment lost 2 bases and the V segment lost 5 bases, leaving 3 bases of the junction unmatched. Germline V gives CDR1 SGHTA, CDR2 FQGNSA. This clone has only one observation. The antigen is unknown. This sample includes further DNA sequences coding for the same CDR3. This chain uses TRBV7-2 with TRBJ2-7; 13 bases are shared with TRBD2. This receptor was identified in a human donor with HPV-associated anogenital cancer. Sequences were derived from tumor tissue, sampled from a patient who underwent chemoradiotherapy. For the CDR3, the DNA is TGTGCCAGCAGCCCCACTAGCGGGAGGGCCTACGAGCAGTACTTC. Amino acid sequence: CASSPTSGRAYEQYF.